Shown below are 28 T cell receptor beta chains from a single sample sequenced in a study of control samples from healthy donors and cancer patients. Profiled with immunoSEQ multiplex PCR; TCRdb holds only in-frame clones, not every one. The data show 70,000 to 80,000 clones, with roughly 87% seen just once and around 3.8% held by the top ten. Sequencing was performed on blood. These receptors came from a woman in her 50s in good health.

This clone occurred once. The junction departs from germline at one end; a sequencing error may be responsible. The chain is built from TRBV3-1 (or the pseudogene TRBV3-2) and TRBJ2-7; the D is unclear. CDR3 length: 12 amino acids. Germline CDR1 is LGHDT and CDR2 is YNNKEL (reference sequence). The CDR3 DNA sequence: TGTGCCAGCAGCCAAGGCGAAATCCGGCTGAAATTC. Translated, it gives CASSQGEIRLKF.

This clone was counted once. V is TRBV11-2 and J is TRBJ1-2; D uncertain. The CDR3 spans 14 residues. Per the germline V gene, CDR1 is SGHAT and CDR2 is FQNNGV. Trimming took 4 bases from V and 0 from J, leaving 9 bases between them. This chain's CDR3 is CASSYGLANYGYTF. The DNA of the CDR3 is TGTGCCAGCAGCTACGGGCTGGCTAACTATGGCTACACCTTC.

The chain recombines TRBV4-2 with TRBJ2-7, with a possible D match to TRBD2 (6 bases). The germline V gene has CDR1 LGHNA and CDR2 YNFKEQ. V was clipped by 3 bases and J by 3 bases, with 12 bases between them. The CDR3 length is 14 residues. CDR3 bases: TGTGCCAGCAGCCACGGGGGACCGGGCTACGAGCAGTACTTC. Its protein is CASSHGGPGYEQYF.

The V call is TRBV7-6, the J call TRBJ2-5; no firm D call. The CDR3 covers 13 residues. Looked up from germline, CDR1 is SGHVS and CDR2 is FNYEAQ. Between the trimmed V and J ends, which lost 6 bases and 5 bases, there was a span of 13 bases. DNA for the CDR3: TGTGCCAGCAGACCGACGATGGGGGAGACCCAGTACTTC. It is translated as CASRPTMGETQYF.

The V and J genes are TRBV10-3 and TRBJ1-5, with D possibly being TRBD1 (5 bases). This CDR3 region has 17 residues. V shed 5 bases and J shed 1 base, with 18 bases lying between them. Germline CDR1 is ENHRY and CDR2 is SYGVKD. The CDR3 DNA reads as TGTGCCATCAGTAAGGGGTTTCATAAAGGAAGCAATCAGCCCCAGCATTTT. Protein sequence: CAISKGFHKGSNQPQHF.

The chain employs TRBV3-1 (or the pseudogene TRBV3-2) and TRBJ1-5, with D possibly being TRBD1 (5 bases). Germline V gene lookup returns CDR1 LGHDT and CDR2 YNNKEL (reference sequence). CDR3 length: 15 amino acids. V dropped 2 bases and J dropped 3 bases, with 11 bases sitting between them. The CDR3 DNA is TGTGCCAGCAGCCAAACTACAGGCATCAATCAGCCCCAGCATTTT. Encoded protein: CASSQTTGINQPQHF.

In DNA form, the CDR3 reads TGTGCCAGCAGCGTAGCGCCGCGGACTAGCGGGAGCACCGGGGAGCTGTTTTTT. It codes for CASSVAPRTSGSTGELFF. V usage is TRBV9 and J usage is TRBJ2-2; TRBD2 matches 13 bases. J gave up 4 bases and V 0 bases, and 6 bases lay outside the gene matches. Germline V gene sequence: CDR1 SGDLS, CDR2 YYNGEE. The CDR3 runs 18 residues.

The chain couples TRBV24-1 to TRBJ1-5, with 7 bases matching TRBD1. CDR3 length: 17 residues. Trimming took 2 bases from V and 0 from J; bases not matched to a gene: 6. In germline, CDR1 is KGHDR, CDR2 SFDVKD. The CDR3 DNA follows: TGTGCCACCAGTGATTCCGGGACAGCCTATAGCAATCAGCCCCAGCATTTT. Translating it yields CATSDSGTAYSNQPQHF.

This chain uses TRBV5-1 with TRBJ1-6; 9 positions match TRBD1. The junction had 7 bases not matched to a gene; V was cut back by 4 bases and J by 8 bases. The CDR3 extends over 15 amino acids. Germline loops: CDR1 SGHRS, CDR2 YFSETQ. The CDR3 bases are TGCGCCAGCAGCCTAACGACAGGGGGTGATTCACCCCTCCACTTT. Translated, it gives CASSLTTGGDSPLHF.

The rearrangement links TRBV28 to TRBJ2-5, with a possible D match to TRBD1 (6 bases). Per the germline V gene, CDR1 is MDHEN and CDR2 is SYDVKM. Trimming pared 1 base from V and 4 bases from J, leaving 13 bases between. This CDR3 contains 15 residues. The CDR3 spells CASSLFRQEVETQYF. The DNA of the CDR3 is TGTGCCAGCAGTTTATTCCGACAGGAGGTAGAGACCCAGTACTTC.

The V call is TRBV6-5, the J call TRBJ1-1, with 7 bases fitting TRBD1. V shed 6 bases, J shed 3 bases, and the junction held 10 bases outside the gene matches. The CDR3 is made up of 15 amino acids. Germline V gives CDR1 MNHEY, CDR2 SVGAGI. The CDR3 loop is CASRGQVWGDTEAFF. The DNA of the CDR3 is TGTGCCAGCAGAGGACAGGTCTGGGGGGACACTGAAGCTTTCTTT.

J is TRBJ2-7 and V is TRBV6-5; TRBD1 matches at 9 bases. Trimming took 2 bases from V and 6 from J; bases not matched to a gene: 5. The CDR3 covers 14 residues. Looked up from germline, CDR1 is MNHEY and CDR2 is SVGAGI. The DNA for the CDR3 is TGTGCCAGCAGTTACCTACAGGGGGCTCGCGAGCAGTACTTC. It codes for CASSYLQGAREQYF.

The chain couples TRBV9 to TRBJ1-3; possibly TRBD1 for D (6 bases). The V gene lost 2 bases and the J gene lost 0 bases, with 18 bases spanning the gap. Germline V gives CDR1 SGDLS, CDR2 YYNGEE. CDR3 size: 18 residues. CDR3 loop: CASSVTAGEGLSGNTIYF. The CDR3 DNA sequence: TGTGCCAGCAGCGTTACGGCAGGGGAGGGCCTCTCTGGAAACACCATATATTTT.

This clone is a singleton in its sample. The gene calls are TRBV29-1 and TRBJ1-2; D remains ambiguous. The V end was cut by 1 base, the J end by 8 bases, with 8 bases between. CDR1 SQVTM and CDR2 ANQGSEA come from the germline V gene. This CDR3 spans 11 amino acids. CDR3 DNA: TGCAGCGTTGAAGGATCTACCGGCTACACCTTC. Protein sequence: CSVEGSTGYTF.

The rearrangement links TRBV15 to TRBJ1-2, with TRBD1 as a possible D gene (5 bases). Per germline, CDR1 LNHNV and CDR2 YYDKDF (reference sequence). The CDR3 is 13 residues long. V lost 0 bases to trimming and J lost 10 bases, with 12 bases between them. For the CDR3, the DNA is TGTGCCACCAGCAGAGATAGGGTGACAGCCTACACCTTC. As protein: CATSRDRVTAYTF. Full variable domain (missing parts from reference TRBV15 and TRBJ1-2): DAMVIQNPRYQVTQFGKPVTLSCSQTLNHNVMYWYQQKSSQAPKLLFHYYDKDFNNEADTPDNFQSRRPNTSFCFLDIRSPGLGDTAMYLCATSRDRVTAYTFGSGTRLTVV.

This clone has a single count. This chain connects TRBV20-1 to TRBJ2-3; perhaps TRBD1 as D (5 bases). CDR3 size: 11 residues. Per germline, CDR1 DFQATT and CDR2 SNEGSKA (reference sequence). Between the trimmed V and J ends, which lost 3 bases and 8 bases, there was a span of 9 bases. In nucleotides, the CDR3 is TGCAGTGCTAGTAACCAGGGTACGCAGTATTTT. Its protein is CSASNQGTQYF.

This chain links TRBV30 with TRBJ2-5; D may be TRBD1 (6 bases). The germline V and J ends were trimmed by 4 bases and 0 bases, with 12 bases remaining between them. CDR1 is GTSNPN and CDR2 is SVGIG in the germline V gene (reference sequence). This CDR3 contains 14 residues. This CDR3 is CAWNPGAYQETQYF. For the CDR3, the DNA is TGTGCCTGGAATCCAGGGGCGTACCAAGAGACCCAGTACTTC.

The chain combines TRBV30 with TRBJ1-5; D may be TRBD1 (5 bases). V was cut by 0 bases and J by 3 bases, with 12 bases left in between. The germline V gene has CDR1 GTSNPN and CDR2 SVGIG (reference sequence). This CDR3 is built from 15 residues. The CDR3 sequence is CAWSVGGSPNQPQHF. The CDR3 DNA reads TGTGCCTGGAGTGTTGGGGGGTCCCCCAATCAGCCCCAGCATTTT.

J is TRBJ2-7 and V is TRBV7-8; D is undetermined. From germline, CDR1 is SGHVS and CDR2 FQNEAQ. The V end was cut by 0 bases, the J end by 3 bases, with 18 bases between. This CDR3 is 17 amino acids long. CDR3 DNA sequence: TGTGCCAGCAGCTTAGCCCTTGGGGAAATAAGGGTCTACGAGCAGTACTTC. Encoded protein: CASSLALGEIRVYEQYF.

This chain connects TRBV4-1 to TRBJ1-6; D call uncertain. This CDR3 has 16 amino acids. Germline CDR1 and CDR2: MGHRA and YSYEKL. V was shortened by 0 bases and J by 14 bases, with 20 bases between the two germline ends. The chain's CDR3 is CASSQDQYEGRRALHF. The CDR3, as DNA: TGCGCCAGCAGCCAAGATCAATACGAGGGTAGGAGGGCCCTCCACTTT.

The chain carries TRBV15 and TRBJ2-1, with 12 bases that match TRBD2. V was pared by 0 bases and J by 4 bases, with 7 bases of the junction left unmatched. This CDR3 has 18 amino acids. CDR1 and CDR2 from the germline V gene are LNHNV and YYDKDF (reference sequence). The CDR3 here is CATSRELQGTSGYNEQFF. CDR3 sequence (DNA): TGTGCCACCAGCAGAGAACTCCAGGGGACTAGCGGGTACAATGAGCAGTTCTTC.

This clone was seen just once. The V and J genes are TRBV6-1 and TRBJ2-1; D assignment may be TRBD1 or TRBD2 (6 bases each). Trimming cost V 3 bases and J 10 bases, with 22 bases left between them. The CDR3 sequence is 16 residues long. Germline V lookup: CDR1 MNHNS, CDR2 SASEGT. The CDR3 loop is CASSDGGGGSDLEQFF. CDR3 bases: TGTGCCAGCAGTGATGGAGGGGGAGGCAGTGATTTGGAGCAGTTCTTC.

V and J are TRBV5-8 and TRBJ2-4; 8 bases are shared with TRBD1. The CDR3 contains 14 residues. Germline V gene lookup returns CDR1 SGHTS and CDR2 YDEGEE. Trimming took 2 bases from V and 5 from J; bases not matched to a gene: 3. CDR3 protein: CASSFRQGQNIQYF. The CDR3 DNA reads TGTGCCAGCAGCTTTCGACAGGGGCAAAACATTCAGTACTTC.

CDR3 sequence: CASRSGTGTYEQYF. Here the CDR3 DNA reads TGCGCCAGCAGATCCGGGACAGGTACCTACGAGCAGTACTTC. The rearrangement uses TRBV10-2 and TRBJ2-7, with 8 bases fitting TRBD1. Germline V gene sequence: CDR1 WSHSY, CDR2 SAAADI. CDR3 length: 14 residues. V dropped 6 bases and J dropped 2; count of bases not matched to a gene: 6.

The chain couples TRBV2 to TRBJ2-7; 9 bases line up with TRBD2. V lost 5 bases to trimming and J lost 1 base; unmatched junction nucleotides: 12. This CDR3 spans 17 amino acids. CDR1 and CDR2 from the germline V gene are SNHLY and FYNNEI. As DNA, the CDR3 is TGTGCCAGCAGTCGCGGACTAGCGCCGAGAGGTTCCTACGAGCAGTACTTC. Its protein is CASSRGLAPRGSYEQYF.

The V call is TRBV30, the J call TRBJ1-1; perhaps TRBD1 as D (6 bases). V was trimmed by 0 bases and J by 6 bases, leaving 14 bases between them. The length of the CDR3 is 14 residues. Germline V gives CDR1 GTSNPN, CDR2 SVGIG (reference sequence). This chain's CDR3 is CAWSVDGGAAEAFF. CDR3 DNA: TGTGCCTGGAGTGTAGATGGGGGGGCGGCTGAAGCTTTCTTT.

This clone has only one observation. V is TRBV7-2 and J is TRBJ2-1; D is undetermined. The ends were cut back, 4 bases at V and 10 bases at J, with 20 bases in the middle. The germline CDR1 and CDR2 sequences are SGHTA and FQGNSA. The CDR3 totals 15 residues. The CDR3 reads CASSSAAASSSEQFF. CDR3 sequence (DNA): TGTGCCAGCAGCTCTGCCGCCGCCTCTTCCTCCGAGCAGTTCTTC. The whole variable domain, remainder taken from reference TRBV7-2 and TRBJ2-1, is GAGVSQSPSNKVTEKGKDVELRCDPISGHTALYWYRQSLGQGLEFLIYFQGNSAPDKSGLPSDRFSAERTGGSVSTLTIQRTQQEDSAVYLCASSSAAASSSEQFFGPGTRLTVL.

The chain joins TRBV21-1 to TRBJ2-1; TRBD2 is the table's D call and was not checked against the DNA. TRBV21-1 represents a pseudogene. The CDR3 runs 21 residues. The CDR3, as DNA: TGTGCCAGCAGCAACCGACGGAGACTAGCGGGAGGGCCAAGTTTATGCAATGAGCAGTTCTTC. Amino acid sequence: CASSNRRRLAGGPSLCNEQFF.